Listed here are 20 T cell receptor beta chains from one sample, sequenced in a study of a mutant IDH1 vaccine in newly diagnosed glioma. The antigens of these receptors remain unknown. Time point here: week 5, during vaccination. Each vaccine dose was 300 ug of mutant IDH1 20-mer peptide, with topical imiquimod. Produced via immunoSEQ multiplex PCR; TCRdb's table is partial and in-frame only. The data show around 32,000 clones, roughly 87% seen once. Material: peripheral blood mononuclear cells (PBMCs), obtained from a glioma patient whose treatment included an IDH1 peptide vaccine. The origin of the receptors is a woman aged 40-49 years with glioma. Some clones in this sample may be carry-over from other donors' samples.

The chain recombines TRBV10-3 with TRBJ1-3; possibly TRBD1 for D (6 bases). Trimming stripped 3 bases from V and 4 bases from J, with 16 bases between. Germline V gene lookup returns CDR1 ENHRY and CDR2 SYGVKD. The CDR3 is 16 residues long. DNA for the CDR3: TGTGCCATCAGTGACTCTAACAGGGTCGGCGGAAACACCATATATTTT. Its translation is CAISDSNRVGGNTIYF.

The V call is TRBV19, the J call TRBJ1-1, with unresolved D. CDR3 length: 12 residues. V was clipped by 6 bases and J by 6 bases, with 11 bases between them. Germline V gene sequence: CDR1 LNHDA, CDR2 SQIVND (reference sequence). CDR3 region: CASRPNKAEAFF. The CDR3 DNA is TGTGCCAGTAGGCCTAACAAGGCTGAAGCTTTCTTT.

The rearrangement uses TRBV7-8 and TRBJ2-1; the match to TRBD1 covers 9 bases. The J segment lost 9 bases and the V segment lost 1 base, leaving 7 bases of the junction unmatched. This CDR3 region has 15 residues. Germline V lookup: CDR1 SGHVS, CDR2 FQNEAQ. CDR3 protein: CASSLGRDRASEQFF. CDR3 bases: TGTGCCAGCAGCTTAGGTCGGGACAGGGCGAGTGAGCAGTTCTTC.

The J gene is TRBJ2-1, the V gene TRBV5-3; D call uncertain. TRBV5-3 is noted as an ORF with a role that remains uncertain. The V end lost 3 bases, the J end lost 0 bases, and 19 bases lay between the germline ends. There are 18 residues in the CDR3. The CDR3, as DNA: TGTGCCAGAAGCTCACATCCTTGTAGACCAAGCTCCTACAATGAGCAGTTCTTC. Its translation is CARSSHPCRPSSYNEQFF.

By share, this clone counts as medium-sized (0.01 to 0.1%). The chain links TRBV9 to TRBJ1-1; D remains ambiguous. The germline V gene has CDR1 SGDLS and CDR2 YYNGEE. This CDR3 has 15 residues. V was clipped by 0 bases and J by 3 bases, with 12 bases between them. CDR3 loop: CASSVVENADTEAFF. CDR3 nucleotides: TGTGCCAGCAGCGTAGTAGAGAACGCGGACACTGAAGCTTTCTTT.

The genes are TRBV11-2 and TRBJ2-2; 11 bases are shared with TRBD2. CDR1 and CDR2 from the germline V gene are SGHAT and FQNNGV. The CDR3 length is 16 residues. Trimming at V came to 1 base and at J to 4 bases, leaving 2 bases not matched to a gene. The CDR3, as DNA: TGTGCCAGCAGCTTAGTGCTAGCGGGAGGCACCGGGGAGCTGTTTTTT. It specifies CASSLVLAGGTGELFF.

This clone counts as medium-sized (0.01 to 0.1%). The chain has TRBV5-4 and TRBJ1-2; D is unresolved. The V end was cut by 5 bases, the J end by 4 bases, with 18 bases between. CDR3 length equals 15 residues. Per germline, CDR1 SGHNT and CDR2 YYREEE (reference sequence). In DNA, the CDR3 is TGTGCCAGCAGTTCGAATAGGCAGGCTATCTATGGCTACACCTTC. Amino acids: CASSSNRQAIYGYTF.

The CDR3 DNA sequence: TGTGCCAGCACAACGGCACTCCAAGAGACCCAGTACTTC. Amino acid sequence: CASTTALQETQYF. The chain carries TRBV28 and TRBJ2-5; D not resolved. V was cut by 7 bases and J by 1 base, with 10 bases left in between. The CDR3 has 13 residues. Germline assignment: CDR1 MDHEN and CDR2 SYDVKM.

Only a few counts were recorded for this clone. The chain joins TRBV10-3 to TRBJ2-3; TRBD2 agrees at 11 bases. The V and J ends lost 3 bases and 4 bases, in that order; junction bases with no gene match: 9. The CDR3 spans 17 residues. The germline CDR1 and CDR2 sequences are ENHRY and SYGVKD. The CDR3 DNA reads TGTGCCATCAGTGAATCCGCACTAGCGGGGGCGTCAGATACGCAGTATTTT. Translating gives CAISESALAGASDTQYF.

This chain uses TRBV5-1 with TRBJ2-7; the D call may be TRBD1 or TRBD2 (5 bases each). V lost 4 bases and J lost 6, with 14 bases in between. The germline gives CDR1 SGHRS, CDR2 YFSETQ. CDR3 size: 13 residues. DNA for the CDR3: TGCGCCAGCAGCGGGGACGGCGGTATCGAGCAGTACTTC. It translates to CASSGDGGIEQYF.

The chain carries TRBV14 and TRBJ2-1; weak D call: TRBD2 (5 bases). Trimming cost V 1 base and J 3 bases, with 7 bases left between them. The germline gives CDR1 SGHDN, CDR2 FVKESK. The CDR3 is 14 residues long. CDR3 protein: CASSQADFYNEQFF. The CDR3 DNA reads as TGTGCCAGCAGCCAAGCGGACTTCTACAATGAGCAGTTCTTC. Full variable domain (outside the CDR3, taken from reference TRBV14 and TRBJ2-1): EAGVTQFPSHSVIEKGQTVTLRCDPISGHDNLYWYRRVMGKEIKFLLHFVKESKQDESGMPNNRFLAERTGGTYSTLKVQPAELEDSGVYFCASSQADFYNEQFFGPGTRLTVL.

This rearrangement joins TRBV7-8 to TRBJ2-3; the match to TRBD2 covers 8 bases. The ends lost 7 bases at V and 6 bases at J; junction bases unmatched: 9. CDR1 is SGHVS and CDR2 is FQNEAQ in the germline V gene. The CDR3 is 14 residues long. The CDR3: CASNSGSGGDTQYF. CDR3 nucleotide sequence: TGTGCCAGCAATAGCGGAAGCGGGGGTGATACGCAGTATTTT.

This chain links TRBV7-6 with TRBJ2-7; 16 nucleotides align to TRBD2. Looked up from germline, CDR1 is SGHVS and CDR2 is FNYEAQ. V lost 5 bases, J lost 3 bases, and 7 bases stayed unmatched. This CDR3 has 17 amino acids. CDR3 amino acids: CASSPGTSGRALYEQYF. CDR3 nucleotide sequence: TGTGCCAGCAGCCCTGGGACTAGCGGGAGGGCCCTCTACGAGCAGTACTTC.

This chain uses TRBV7-8 with TRBJ2-1, with no clear D. V lost 5 bases and J 6 bases, leaving 17 bases between the germline ends. The CDR3 spans 15 residues. Germline V gene lookup returns CDR1 SGHVS and CDR2 FQNEAQ. CDR3 region: CASSPRGIISNEQFF. CDR3 DNA: TGTGCCAGCAGCCCTAGAGGAATAATTAGCAATGAGCAGTTCTTC.

The chain combines TRBV2 with TRBJ2-3; 8 bases are a match to TRBD2. V dropped 6 bases and J dropped 5; count of bases not matched to a gene: 13. Germline-derived CDR1 and CDR2 are SNHLY and FYNNEI. The CDR3 is 16 residues long. The CDR3 loop is CASRERTSGSRDTQYF. CDR3 nucleotides: TGTGCCAGCAGAGAACGAACTAGCGGTTCCCGAGATACGCAGTATTTT.

This clone was detected only once. J is TRBJ2-7 and V is TRBV4-1; 9 bases line up with TRBD2. This CDR3 contains 15 residues. Per the germline V gene, CDR1 is MGHRA and CDR2 is YSYEKL. J gave up 4 bases and V 0 bases, and 4 bases lay outside the gene matches. The CDR3 region is CASSQDAGGLYEQYF. The CDR3 DNA follows: TGCGCCAGCAGCCAAGATGCGGGGGGGTTGTACGAGCAGTACTTC.

The chain has TRBV19 and TRBJ2-7; D remains unclear. Germline V gene data show CDR1 as LNHDA and CDR2 as SQIVND (reference sequence). The V end was cut by 5 bases, the J end by 5 bases, with 7 bases between. The CDR3 sequence is 11 residues long. Written as DNA, the CDR3 is TGTGCCAGTAGTTCATATGACGAGCAGTACTTC. Translation gives CASSSYDEQYF.

The chain carries TRBV27 and TRBJ1-1; D is uncertain. V was clipped by 6 bases and J by 8 bases, with 19 bases between them. CDR1 is MNHEY and CDR2 is SMNVEV in the germline V gene (reference sequence). The CDR3 totals 14 residues. Here the CDR3 DNA reads TGTGCCAGCAGCAGCGGACTCATGGTGGCCGAAGCTTTCTTT. Translating gives CASSSGLMVAEAFF.

The sample holds one count of this clone. This CDR3 fails to terminate in the conserved phenylalanine or tryptophan, so it likely reflects a read error. The limits of the CDR3 on the DNA are not certain, so only TCRdb's listed CDR3 is given. The V call is TRBV5-4, the J call TRBJ2-4; TRBD2, the D gene given by the table, was not confirmed from the DNA. Germline loops: CDR1 SGHNT, CDR2 YYREEE (reference sequence). The length of the CDR3 is 12 amino acids, counting both ends. CDR3 region: CASSSPGLAASL.

CDR3 in DNA: TGTGCCGGACCCGGGACAGGGGGGACCGGGGAGCTGTTTTTT. This translates into CAGPGTGGTGELFF. The gene calls are TRBV7-9 and TRBJ2-2; 11 bases are shared with TRBD1. This CDR3 is built from 14 residues. The ends lost 11 bases at V and 5 bases at J; junction bases unmatched: 7. Germline CDR1 is SEHNR and CDR2 is FQNEAQ (reference sequence).